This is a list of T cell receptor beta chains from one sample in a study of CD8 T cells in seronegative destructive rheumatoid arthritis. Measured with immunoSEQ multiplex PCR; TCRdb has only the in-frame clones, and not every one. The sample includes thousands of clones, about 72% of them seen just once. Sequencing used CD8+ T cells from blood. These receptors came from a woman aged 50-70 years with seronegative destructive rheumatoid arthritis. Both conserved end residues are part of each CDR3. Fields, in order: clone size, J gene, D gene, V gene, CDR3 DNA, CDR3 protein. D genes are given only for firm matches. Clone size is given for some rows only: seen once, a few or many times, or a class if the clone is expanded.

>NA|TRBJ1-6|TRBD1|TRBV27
TGTGCCAGCAGTTGGGGACAGTCTTCACCCCTCCACTTT
CASSWGQSSPLHF
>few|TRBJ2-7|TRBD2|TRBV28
TGTGCCAGCAGTTTGGCGCGGGGGGGGCTCTACGAGCAGTACTTC
CASSLARGGLYEQYF
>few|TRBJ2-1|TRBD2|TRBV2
TGTGCCAGCAGGGCTAGCGGGGGGCCGTCCTCCTACAATGAGCAGTTCTTC
CASRASGGPSSYNEQFF
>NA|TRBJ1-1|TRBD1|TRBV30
TGTGCCTGGAGTAGGGGGCCTGAAGCTTTCTTT
CAWSRGPEAFF
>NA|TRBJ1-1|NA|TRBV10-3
TGTGCCATCAGTGAGTACAGGGCTGGTGCTTTCTTT
CAISEYRAGAFF
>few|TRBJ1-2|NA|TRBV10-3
TGTGCCATCACCGACAGCCCTAACTATGGCTACACCTTC
CAITDSPNYGYTF
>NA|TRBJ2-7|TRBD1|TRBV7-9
TGTGCCAGCAGCGGACAGGGAGAAGAGCAGTACTTC
CASSGQGEEQYF
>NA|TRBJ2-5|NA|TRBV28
TGTGCCAGCAAACAACCTTACAGGCCCCAAGAGACCCAGTACTTC
CASKQPYRPQETQYF
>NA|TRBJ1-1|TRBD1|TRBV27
TGTGCCAGCAGAACCGGGACAGGGAACACTGAAGCTTTCTTT
CASRTGTGNTEAFF
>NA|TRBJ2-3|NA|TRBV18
TGTGCCAGCTCTCCCACGGGGGGCACAGATACGCAGTATTTT
CASSPTGGTDTQYF
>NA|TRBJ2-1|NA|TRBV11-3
TGTGCCAGCAGCTTAGCGTCGAGACAAGCGGACGAGCAGTTCTTC
CASSLASRQADEQFF
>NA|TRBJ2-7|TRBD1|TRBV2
TGTGCCAGCAGGGACAGGGCACTTGGCGAGCAGTACTTC
CASRDRALGEQYF
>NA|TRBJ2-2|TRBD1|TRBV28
TGTGCCAGCAGTTTGTGGGGACAGGGAATTCCCGGGGAGCTGTTTTTT
CASSLWGQGIPGELFF
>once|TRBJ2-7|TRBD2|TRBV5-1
TGCGCCAGCAGCTTGTTAGTGGGGAGGGACTACGAGCAGTACTTC
CASSLLVGRDYEQYF
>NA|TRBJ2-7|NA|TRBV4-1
TGCGCCAGCAGTCAAGGGGAGAGGGTGGGAAACGAGCAGTACTTC
CASSQGERVGNEQYF
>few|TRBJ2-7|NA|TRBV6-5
TGTGCCAGCGGGCCCCTTGCTCGATCCCACGAGCAGTACTTC
CASGPLARSHEQYF
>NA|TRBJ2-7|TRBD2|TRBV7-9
TGTGCCAGCAGTCGACTAGCGGAAACCTACGAGCAGTACTTC
CASSRLAETYEQYF